This T cell receptor (beta chain) came from a study of blood T cells in healthy people across ages. This clonotype was counted many times. A second PCR of roughly 7 to 11 cycles used a sample-barcoded 5' primer and a J-beta primer mix. TCRdb re-called the 5' RACE reads with MiXCR, one entry per CDR3 protein. The data contain around 850,000 distinct CDR3 sequences, around 36% of them seen just once; the ten biggest clones take up 10% to 15%. The CDR3 spans 15 residues. V was cut by 2 bases and J by 1 base, with 12 bases left in between. The germline gives CDR1 LGHNA, CDR2 YSLEER. This TCR was sampled from a young man in good health. The sequenced sample consisted of blood. V and J are TRBV4-3 and TRBJ2-7; D is unresolved. The CDR3 reads CASSQSVGLSYEQYF. DNA for the CDR3: TGCGCCAGCAGCCAAAGTGTCGGGCTGTCCTACGAGCAGTACTTC.